The subject of this entry is one TCR beta chain. The sample originates from a study of T cells in Graves' hyperthyroidism and ophthalmopathy. The CDR3 regions of TCR beta were amplified from RNA transcripts. HTBI primers were employed in a first-round RT-PCR of the TCR CDR3. TCRdb processed the multiplex PCR reads anew with MiXCR; each CDR3 protein has one entry. The profile shows about 380,000 distinct CDR3 sequences, roughly 14% of them singletons. V shed 1 base, J shed 6 bases, and the junction held 3 bases outside the gene matches. This CDR3 comprises 14 residues. Sequenced sample: blood. The chain couples TRBV12-3 or TRBV12-4 to TRBJ1-5, with 7 bases matching TRBD1. The TCR originated in a man aged 25-45 years with Graves' hyperthyroidism that later progressed to Graves' ophthalmopathy. The CDR3 is CASSLEGASQPQHF. The CDR3 DNA is TGTGCCAGCAGTTTAGAGGGGGCGAGTCAGCCCCAGCATTTT.